These 14 T cell receptor beta chains originate from one sample sequenced in a study of T cell changes during pregnancy in multiple sclerosis. Assay: immunoSEQ multiplex PCR; the TCRdb copy retains only in-frame clones and omits some. The repertoire holds tens of thousands of clones, with roughly 89% as singletons. This sample comprised CD8+ T cells from peripheral blood mononuclear cells, obtained in the second trimester of pregnancy. All receptors derive from a female donor in good health, enrolled as a control in a pregnancy study.

This sequence joins TRBV11-3 and TRBJ1-2; 7 nucleotides match TRBD1. J was trimmed by 4 bases and V by 4 bases; bases with no gene match: 3. The germline CDR1 and CDR2 sequences are SGHNT and YENEEA. The CDR3 totals 13 residues. CDR3 amino acids: CASSSRDSYGYTF. The CDR3 DNA is TGTGCCAGCAGCTCCCGGGACAGCTATGGCTACACCTTC.

The chain is built from TRBV30 and TRBJ1-6; tentative D call: TRBD1 (6 bases). Germline lookup yields CDR1 GTSNPN and CDR2 SVGIG (reference sequence). The CDR3 contains 13 residues. Trimming removed 5 bases at V and 10 bases at J, with 15 bases between. The CDR3 bases are TGTGCCTGGGACCCGGGACACGAGTCACCCCTCCACTTT. Its protein product is CAWDPGHESPLHF. Together with reference TRBV30 and TRBJ1-6, the CDR3 gives the full variable domain: SQTIHQWPATLVQPVGSPLSLECTVEGTSNPNLYWYRQAAGRGLQLLFYSVGIGQISSEVPQNLSASRPQDRQFILSSKKLLLSDSGFYLCAWDPGHESPLHFGNGTRLTVT.

The chain is built from TRBV7-2 and TRBJ1-1, with unresolved D. Germline loops: CDR1 SGHTA, CDR2 FQGNSA. This CDR3 contains 13 residues. V was trimmed by 2 bases and J by 1 base, leaving 5 bases between them. The CDR3: CASSLTENTEAFF. The CDR3 bases are TGTGCCAGCAGCTTAACAGAGAACACTGAAGCTTTCTTT.

The rearrangement links TRBV6-1 to TRBJ2-7; 10 nucleotides match TRBD2. The CDR3 has 15 residues. Unmatched junction bases numbered 3, after V lost 4 bases and J lost 0 bases. The germline gives CDR1 MNHNS, CDR2 SASEGT. As DNA, the CDR3 is TGTGCCAGCAGTGGGAGCGGGGGGGGCTCCTACGAGCAGTACTTC. Amino acids: CASSGSGGGSYEQYF.

V and J are TRBV9 and TRBJ2-2; D remains unclear. V was clipped by 2 bases and J by 0 bases, with 14 bases between them. Per germline, CDR1 SGDLS and CDR2 YYNGEE. The CDR3 contains 17 residues. CDR3 protein: CASSVGFVTTNTGELFF. The CDR3 region has the DNA TGTGCCAGCAGCGTGGGCTTCGTTACAACGAACACCGGGGAGCTGTTTTTT.

J is TRBJ2-7 and V is TRBV7-2; D may be TRBD1 (5 bases). Between the trimmed V and J ends, which lost 1 base and 2 bases, there was a span of 9 bases. The length of the CDR3 is 14 residues. Germline-derived CDR1 and CDR2 are SGHTA and FQGNSA. CDR3 bases: TGTGCCAGCAGCTTAGGGACACCAGCCTACGAGCAGTACTTC. Protein: CASSLGTPAYEQYF.

The chain has TRBV6-1 and TRBJ1-4; 9 nucleotides match TRBD1. This CDR3 has 15 residues. CDR1 is MNHNS and CDR2 is SASEGT in the germline V gene. V trimming: 2 bases; J trimming: 7 bases; junction bases outside the gene matches: 5. CDR3 nucleotide sequence: TGTGCCAGCAGTGAATCGACAGGGGGGGGTGAAAAACTGTTTTTT. It specifies CASSESTGGGEKLFF.

This clone was picked up a small number of times. In nucleotides, the CDR3 is TGTGCTAGTGGTTTGGCAGGGGGCGGTTTGGGAGAAAAACTGTTTTTT. Translated, it gives CASGLAGGGLGEKLFF. V is TRBV12-5 and J is TRBJ1-4, with 8 bases matching TRBD1. Unmatched junction bases numbered 9, after V lost 1 base and J lost 8 bases. Germline V lookup: CDR1 LGHNT, CDR2 FRNRAP. This CDR3 is 16 amino acids long.

The chain recombines TRBV16 with TRBJ1-5, with D uncertain. CDR1 is KGHSY, CDR2 FQNENV, per germline. This CDR3 is 15 amino acids long. Deletions cut 1 base from V and 5 bases from J, with 12 bases between. This CDR3 is CASSQLGESDQPQHF. For the CDR3, the DNA is TGTGCCAGCAGCCAATTAGGAGAGTCCGATCAGCCCCAGCATTTT.

The V and J genes are TRBV29-1 and TRBJ1-1; no firm D call. Trimming took off 4 bases at V and 8 bases at J, with 11 bases between the two ends. CDR3 length: 11 residues. Germline CDR1 and CDR2: SQVTM and ANQGSEA. The CDR3 DNA is TGCAGCGTTGTGTCCGGGGTCGAAGCTTTCTTT. Its protein is CSVVSGVEAFF.

The V and J genes are TRBV7-8 and TRBJ2-7, with TRBD2 matching 12 bases. Germline V gene data show CDR1 as SGHVS and CDR2 as FQNEAQ. This CDR3 has 16 amino acids. V was clipped by 1 base and J by 2 bases; unmatched bases: 3. The CDR3 DNA is TGTGCCAGCAGCTTAGGACTAGCGGGAGTCCCCTACGAGCAGTACTTC. It codes for CASSLGLAGVPYEQYF.

The V gene is TRBV7-9, the J gene TRBJ2-2, with D possibly matching TRBD2 (6 bases). Germline CDR1 SEHNR, CDR2 FQNEAQ (reference sequence). This CDR3 region has 16 residues. The germline V and J ends were trimmed by 5 bases and 1 base, with 14 bases remaining between them. The CDR3 DNA sequence: TGTGCCAGCAGCGATACTAGCTCCCAGAACACCGGGGAGCTGTTTTTT. Encoded protein: CASSDTSSQNTGELFF.

CDR3 nucleotides: TGTGCCAGCAGTTACGAGGTGCGGGTTGAGCAGTTCTTC. Protein: CASSYEVRVEQFF. The J gene is TRBJ2-1, the V gene TRBV6-6; TRBD2 might be the D (5 bases). CDR1 and CDR2 from the germline V gene are MNHNY and SVGAGI (reference sequence). This CDR3 has 13 amino acids. V was clipped by 2 bases and J by 9 bases, with 11 bases between them.

The chain has TRBV27 and TRBJ2-7; D possibly corresponds to TRBD2 (5 bases). The CDR3 runs 14 residues. Germline V gives CDR1 MNHEY, CDR2 SMNVEV (reference sequence). V lost 2 bases to trimming and J lost 0 bases, with 8 bases between them. The CDR3 loop is CASSLSGSSYEQYF. CDR3 nucleotide sequence: TGTGCCAGCAGTTTAAGTGGGAGCTCCTACGAGCAGTACTTC.